The sample holds many counts of the clone carrying this T cell receptor beta chain. Its antigen remains unidentified. In germline, CDR1 is MDHEN, CDR2 SYDVKM. There are 14 residues in the CDR3. Trimming at V came to 6 bases and at J to 5 bases, leaving 7 bases not matched to a gene. The sample is drawn from a study of T-cell reconstitution after alpha-beta-depleted transplantation in children. General observations from the study: Some patients showed high day-60 TCRbeta diversity, which derived from surviving recipient T cells and thymic progenitors. Fresh T-cell production supplied most of the T-cell counts and diversity seen one year after transplant. Several hundred expanded graft clones reportedly supplied alpha-beta T cells about two months after transplant.

Using unique molecular identifiers, the investigators prepared the TCRbeta library. TCRdb reanalysed the PCR reads using MiXCR and keeps one entry per CDR3 protein. The sample has over 90,000 distinct CDR3 sequences, 4.5% to 7.5% seen once. The sequence was obtained from a female patient aged 2-15 years who had a stem cell transplant for Fanconi anemia, so the T cells may come from the graft donor. J is TRBJ2-5 and V is TRBV28, with 9 bases fitting TRBD1. Source: PBMCs, mostly from graft donor cells, taken 60 days after TCRalphabeta/CD19-depleted stem cell transplant. CDR3 amino acids: CASSPHRGRETQYF. CDR3 nucleotides: TGTGCCAGCAGCCCGCACAGGGGGCGGGAGACCCAGTACTTC.